Shown below are 14 T cell receptor beta chains from a single sample sequenced in a study of regulatory T cells in long-lasting Graves disease. Specified time point: newly diagnosed GD, antithyroid drugs for less than 3 months. PBMC-extracted RNA yielded the TCR library. With iRepertoire HTBI primers and Arm-PCR of CDR3 regions, TCR beta libraries were built. One entry per CDR3 protein results from TCRdb running MiXCR on the multiplex PCR reads. The profile covers a few hundred thousand distinct CDR3 sequences, with 20% appearing a single time and approximately 15% taken by the ten largest. Sequencing was performed on peripheral blood mononuclear cells (PBMCs), taken at new diagnosis, from a patient treated with antithyroid drugs. Receptor source: a female donor with Graves disease.

Many counts were recorded for this clonotype. The rearrangement joins TRBV3-1 to TRBJ2-7; possibly TRBD1 for D (5 bases). The CDR3 is made up of 13 amino acids. V lost 4 bases to trimming and J lost 7 bases, with 14 bases between them. CDR1 is LGHDT, CDR2 YNNKEL, per germline (reference sequence). The CDR3 sequence: CASSPTPKGEQYF. The DNA of the CDR3 is TGTGCCAGCAGCCCTACACCCAAGGGGGAGCAGTACTTC.

This clonotype appeared many times. V usage is TRBV29-1 and J usage is TRBJ2-1; no clear D gene. This CDR3 is built from 11 residues. Trimming cost V 3 bases and J 7 bases, with 7 bases left between them. CDR1 is SQVTM, CDR2 ANQGSEA, per germline. The CDR3 nucleotides are TGCAGCGTTGATAAGGGAAATGAGCAGTTCTTC. Protein: CSVDKGNEQFF.

This clonotype was counted at least ten times. The gene calls are TRBV7-2 and TRBJ2-1; D not resolved. Per germline, CDR1 SGHTA and CDR2 FQGNSA. V lost 6 bases to trimming and J lost 9 bases, with 15 bases between them. The CDR3 totals 13 residues. CDR3 protein: CASRLTAKGEQFF. Here the CDR3 DNA reads TGTGCCAGCAGGTTAACAGCGAAGGGTGAGCAGTTCTTC.

This chain uses TRBV19 with TRBJ2-4; D possibly corresponds to TRBD1 (5 bases). This CDR3 has 15 amino acids. In germline, CDR1 is LNHDA, CDR2 SQIVND (reference sequence). The V and J ends lost 1 base and 7 bases respectively, with 14 bases between them. The CDR3 sequence: CASSIVLPGSNIQYF. CDR3 DNA sequence: TGTGCCAGTAGTATAGTCCTGCCAGGGTCCAACATTCAGTACTTC. Drawing the rest from reference TRBV19 and TRBJ2-4, the complete variable domain is DGGITQSPKYLFRKEGQNVTLSCEQNLNHDAMYWYRQDPGQGLRLIYYSQIVNDFQKGDIAEGYSVSREKKESFPLTVTSAQKNPTAFYLCASSIVLPGSNIQYFGAGTRLSVL.

The chain employs TRBV20-1 and TRBJ2-1, with 9 nucleotides matching TRBD2. Germline V gives CDR1 DFQATT, CDR2 SNEGSKA (reference sequence). The CDR3 sequence is 16 residues long. V dropped 5 bases and J dropped 15; count of bases not matched to a gene: 23. The CDR3 reads CSALPDFAGGPGVGFF. Here the CDR3 DNA reads TGCAGTGCTCTACCCGACTTCGCGGGGGGGCCCGGTGTTGGGTTCTTC.

At least ten counts were recorded for this clonotype. The chain recombines TRBV2 with TRBJ2-2; D may be TRBD1 or TRBD2 (5 bases each). The CDR3 loop spans 14 amino acids. Germline-derived CDR1 and CDR2 are SNHLY and FYNNEI. V shed 7 bases and J shed 4 bases, with 13 bases lying between them. The CDR3 protein is CASTPGRITGELFF. CDR3 sequence (DNA): TGTGCCAGCACTCCGGGACGCATCACCGGGGAGCTGTTTTTT.

The sample holds many counts of this clonotype. The J gene is TRBJ1-1, the V gene TRBV20-1, with 9 bases aligning to TRBD1. CDR3 length equals 13 residues. Germline V CDR1 and CDR2: DFQATT, SNEGSKA (reference sequence). V shed 5 bases, J shed 5 bases, and the junction held 6 bases outside the gene matches. In DNA form, the CDR3 reads TGCAGTGCTGGTACAGGGGGCAGAACTGAAGCTTTCTTT. Amino acid sequence: CSAGTGGRTEAFF.

This clonotype was counted a single time. This sequence joins TRBV7-8 and TRBJ2-3; 13 bases are shared with TRBD2. With 5 bases clipped from V and 7 bases from J, the junction kept 12 bases outside the gene matches. Germline V CDR1 and CDR2: SGHVS, FQNEAQ. There are 17 residues in the CDR3. CDR3 DNA sequence: TGTGCCAGCAGCCACAGACTAGCGGGAGGACACCTAAATACGCAGTATTTT. This sequence encodes CASSHRLAGGHLNTQYF.

With respect to this clonotype: A clone one base away is much larger, so this may be a read error. The rearrangement joins TRBV6-2 or TRBV6-3 to TRBJ2-1, with D possibly being TRBD1 or TRBD2 (5 bases each). In germline, CDR1 is MNHEY, CDR2 SVGEGT. The V gene lost 5 bases and the J gene lost 8 bases, with 19 bases spanning the gap. The CDR3 loop spans 15 amino acids. The CDR3 DNA follows: TGTGCCAGCAGTGAAGCCGGGACCAGCGGCCATGAGCAGTTCTTC. It is translated as CASSEAGTSGHEQFF.

This clonotype was seen ten or more times. The gene calls are TRBV18 and TRBJ2-1, with TRBD1 identical over 9 bases. V lost 5 bases and J lost 6; bases outside the gene matches: 2. The CDR3 covers 13 residues. The germline gives CDR1 KGHSH, CDR2 LQKENI. The CDR3, as DNA: TGTGCCAGCTCATGGGACAGGGTCAATGAGCAGTTCTTC. Translated: CASSWDRVNEQFF.

At least ten counts were recorded for this clonotype. The rearrangement uses TRBV28 and TRBJ1-2; D is unresolved. V lost 2 bases and J 7 bases, leaving 5 bases between the germline ends. Germline-derived CDR1 and CDR2 are MDHEN and SYDVKM. The CDR3 has 11 amino acids. The CDR3 here is CASSLNSGYTF. CDR3 nucleotides: TGTGCCAGCAGTTTAAACAGTGGCTACACCTTC.

By share, this clonotype counts as medium-sized. CDR3 DNA: TGTGCCAGCAGTGAAGCAGGGACACGGGGAGGAAATGAGCAGTTCTTC. Its protein is CASSEAGTRGGNEQFF. V usage is TRBV2 and J usage is TRBJ2-1, with D perhaps assigned TRBD1 or TRBD2 (6 bases each). The CDR3 has 16 residues. Trimming pared 0 bases from V and 7 bases from J, leaving 16 bases between. Germline values: CDR1 SNHLY, CDR2 FYNNEI.

The chain employs TRBV7-2 and TRBJ2-2; TRBD1 agrees at 7 bases. This CDR3 contains 15 residues. Germline V gene sequence: CDR1 SGHTA, CDR2 FQGNSA. With V trimmed by 1 base and J by 8 bases, 7 bases remained unmatched. CDR3 coding DNA: TGTGCCAGCAGCTTAGAGGGGGCCCAGGGTGGGGAGCTGTTTTTT. Its translation is CASSLEGAQGGELFF.

The CDR3 sequence: CSAREGGSYEQYF. CDR3 sequence (DNA): TGCAGTGCTAGAGAAGGGGGGAGCTACGAGCAGTACTTC. V gene TRBV20-1 combines with J gene TRBJ2-7, with D perhaps given as TRBD1 or TRBD2 (6 bases each). The CDR3 is 13 residues long. CDR1 and CDR2 (germline): DFQATT, SNEGSKA (reference sequence). The V and J ends lost 0 bases and 3 bases respectively, with 9 bases between them.